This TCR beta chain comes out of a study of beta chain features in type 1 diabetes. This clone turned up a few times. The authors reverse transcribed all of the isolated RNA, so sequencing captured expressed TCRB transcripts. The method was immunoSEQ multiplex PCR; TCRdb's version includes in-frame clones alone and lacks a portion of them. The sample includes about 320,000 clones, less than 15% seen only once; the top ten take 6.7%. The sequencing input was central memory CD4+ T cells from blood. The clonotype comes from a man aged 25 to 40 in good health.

CDR3 sequence: CASWRGLRDTQYF. The DNA of the CDR3 is TGTGCCAGCTGGCGGGGTCTTAGGGATACGCAGTATTTT. This chain connects TRBV2 to TRBJ2-3; maybe TRBD2 (6 bases). V dropped 8 bases and J dropped 6 bases, with 15 bases sitting between them. Germline V gives CDR1 SNHLY, CDR2 FYNNEI. CDR3 size: 13 residues.